The 2 T cell receptor beta chains presented below share a single source sample, sequenced in a study of T cells in Graves' hyperthyroidism and ophthalmopathy. Template material for amplifying TCR beta CDR3 regions consisted of RNA transcripts. In the first-round RT-PCR of the TCR CDR3, the HTBI primer set was used. Each CDR3 protein is one row after TCRdb ran MiXCR on the multiplex PCR reads. The data show under 450,000 distinct CDR3 sequences, with approximately 18% seen just once and 30% to 40% held by the top ten. Source material: blood. The receptor source for this set is a woman under 40 with Graves' hyperthyroidism that later progressed to Graves' ophthalmopathy.

The sample holds many counts of this clonotype. CDR3 DNA: TGCGCCAGCAGCTTCTCCAGTTTGAATAGGGCAGATACGCAGTATTTT. Translating gives CASSFSSLNRADTQYF. The chain joins TRBV5-1 to TRBJ2-3, with no clear D. The CDR3 runs 16 residues. V lost 2 bases to trimming and J lost 4 bases, with 17 bases between them. Looked up from germline, CDR1 is SGHRS and CDR2 is YFSETQ.

Concerning this clonotype: Its ends do not fully match the called genes, so a read error is possible. The rearrangement links TRBV6-1 to TRBJ1-1; possibly TRBD1 for D (5 bases). CDR1 is MNHNS, CDR2 SASEGT, per germline. CDR3 size: 16 residues. In nucleotides, the CDR3 is TGTGCCAGCAGGAGGGGTGGGTTGGGGAAAGCGACTGGAGCTTTCTTT. This sequence encodes CASRRGGLGKATGAFF.